This T cell receptor beta chain emerged from a study of tumor-infiltrating lymphocytes in primary liver carcinoma. About the study: Productive TCRbeta read yields ran from roughly 3.9 to 6.8 million per sample and were similar between tissues. Study-wide points: Blood had a significantly lower top-250-clone fraction than tumors did (p = 0.039).

Concerning this clonotype itself: Its antigen is not identified. A junction end diverges from the germline sequence, so it may reflect a read error.

CDR1 and CDR2 (germline): LGHNA, YNFKEQ. This CDR3 has 17 amino acids. The researchers produced TCR beta cDNA from approximately 0.45 ug total RNA with a constant-region primer. Researchers made the TCR beta libraries by running three nested multiplex PCR rounds with slightly modified ARM-PCR. The first two PCR rounds used TRBV1-TRBV30 forward primers with a C-beta reverse primer, about 10 cycles each. TCRdb reprocessed the multiplex PCR reads via MiXCR and lists one record per CDR3 protein. The repertoire has fewer than 200,000 distinct CDR3 sequences, about 82% of them found once; the top ten carry over 15%. Scientists recovered RNA and DNA together from approximately 20-30 mg of unsorted bulk tissue. Infection with HBV was chronic in patients; they were treatment-naive.

Sequenced sample: tumor tissue from primary liver carcinoma. This chain links TRBV4-2 with TRBJ2-2, with 9 bases that match TRBD2. This sequence was found in a man between 35 and 55 years old with primary liver carcinoma and hepatitis B virus infection. The CDR3 bases are TGTGCCAGCAGCCAGGAAGGAGCGGGAGGTCTCACCTGGGAGCTGTTTTTT. Amino acid sequence: CASSQEGAGGLTWELFF.